The clone carrying this TCR beta chain was seen a handful of times. What it binds is not known. This entry is derived from a study of cytotoxic CD8 clonotypes in ibrutinib-treated CLL. Study overall: Among responders, roughly 24 were partial and 2 complete; after median roughly 72 months, roughly 14 stayed remitted and 12 progressed. Study results and limitations: Public clonotypes occurred uncommonly; on treatment, they contracted or remained stable.

Between the trimmed V and J ends, which lost 2 bases and 6 bases, there was a span of 11 bases. In germline, CDR1 is MRHNA, CDR2 SNTAGT. This CDR3 contains 14 residues. Sequencing was designed to attain a depth spanning 1 in 200,000 to 1 in 1 million T cells. Using immunoSEQ multiplex PCR, the repertoire was profiled, and TCRdb retains in-frame clones only, with some absent. The sample consists of 13,000 to 15,000 clones, roughly 70% of them appearing once. Sample: PBMCs, taken before ibrutinib treatment. The J gene is TRBJ2-1, the V gene TRBV6-4; D might be TRBD2 (5 bases). This TCR was recovered from a human donor with chronic lymphocytic leukemia. DNA of the CDR3: TGTGCCAGCAGTGACGGGCCCGAGGGCAATGAGCAGTTCTTC. This translates into CASSDGPEGNEQFF.